This TCR beta chain was sequenced during a study of T cells in Graves' hyperthyroidism and ophthalmopathy. Trimming shortened V by 6 bases and J by 0 bases, and 12 bases separated the two germline ends. Per germline, CDR1 DFQATT and CDR2 SNEGSKA (reference sequence). The length of the CDR3 is 14 residues. As regards this clonotype: Its antigen remains unidentified.

Among the patients, aged 18 to 65, hyperthyroidism was newly diagnosed and had lasted under 2 months. Diagnoses were established using clinical symptoms, serum thyroxine and TRAb, thyroid ultrasound and orbital computed tomography. What was amplified from RNA transcripts were TCR beta CDR3 regions. Using the HTBI primer set, a first-round RT-PCR was run on the TCR CDR3. From the multiplex PCR reads, TCRdb called clonotypes with MiXCR, one entry per CDR3 protein. The repertoire has hundreds of thousands of distinct CDR3 sequences, approximately 15% of them found once; the top ten carry almost 6%. Study outcomes and limitations: Blood held most thyroid clonotypes expanded above 0.001 frequency.

Specimen: blood. This TCR was sampled from a woman between 25 and 40 years old with Graves' hyperthyroidism that later progressed to Graves' ophthalmopathy. The chain employs TRBV20-1 and TRBJ1-3; unclear D gene. CDR3 nucleotide sequence: TGCAGTGCAACCTTTCGTCTCTCTGGAAACACCATATATTTT. Amino acid sequence: CSATFRLSGNTIYF.